The clone carrying this TCR beta chain was counted a few times. What it binds is not known. Trimming removed 7 bases from V and 0 bases from J; junction bases left unmatched: 9. There are 18 residues in the CDR3. TCRdb recomputed calls from the 5' RACE reads with MiXCR, one row per CDR3 protein. The sample includes approximately 50,000 distinct CDR3 sequences, more than 6.5% of them seen just once. Time point specified: blood at routine non-recurrence follow-up after resection. Extraction of whole RNA from tumor, nontumor lung or frozen PBMC preceded unsorted sequencing. The data originate from a study of spatial heterogeneity in lung cancer. Across the study: A total of approximately 75 untreated early-stage non-small cell lung cancer patients served as donors. Findings and limits, study-wide: Among blood samples, ubiquitous expanded tumor TCRs appeared more at resection than at follow-up.

V and J are TRBV12-3 or TRBV12-4 and TRBJ1-4; 12 nucleotides agree with TRBD1. This specimen was PBMCs, taken at follow-up. The origin of this receptor is a female donor with early-stage non-small cell lung cancer. The CDR3 region is CASTRDRGLGSTNEKLFF. CDR3 sequence (DNA): TGTGCCAGCACCCGGGACAGGGGGCTTGGTTCAACTAATGAAAAACTGTTTTTT.